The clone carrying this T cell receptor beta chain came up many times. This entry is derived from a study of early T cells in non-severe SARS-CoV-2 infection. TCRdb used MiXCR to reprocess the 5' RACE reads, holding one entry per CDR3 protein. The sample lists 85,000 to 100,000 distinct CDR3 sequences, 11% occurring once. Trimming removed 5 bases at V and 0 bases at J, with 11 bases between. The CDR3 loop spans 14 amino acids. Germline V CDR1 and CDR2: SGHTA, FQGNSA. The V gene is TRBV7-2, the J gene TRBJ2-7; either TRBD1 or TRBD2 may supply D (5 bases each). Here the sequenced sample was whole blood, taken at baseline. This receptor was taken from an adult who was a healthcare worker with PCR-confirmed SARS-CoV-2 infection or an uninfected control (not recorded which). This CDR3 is CASSGTHSSYEQYF. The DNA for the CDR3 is TGTGCCAGCAGCGGGACCCACAGCTCCTACGAGCAGTACTTC.